These 8 T cell receptor beta chains originate from one sample sequenced in a study of T cell clonality in common variable immunodeficiency. Clones were read by immunoSEQ multiplex PCR, and TCRdb kept only the in-frame ones, dropping some. Captured here are around 55,000 clones, none seen once; the top ten comprise around 0.82%. Material for sequencing was peripheral blood mononuclear cells. These receptors originate from a person aged 18 to 70 in good health.

This clone was picked up many times. The sequenced fragment ends 3 residues before the CDR3 boundary, so the rest is inferred from the germline J gene. The V gene is TRBV20-1, the J gene TRBJ2-1, with 8 nucleotides matching TRBD2. The CDR3 sequence is 12 residues long. Trimming removed 5 bases from V and 9 bases from J; junction bases left unmatched: 6. Germline values: CDR1 DFQATT, CDR2 SNEGSKA (reference sequence). CDR3 sequence: CSAPGGRGEQFF. The CDR3 bases that were read are TGCAGTGCTCCGGGGGGGCGCGGTGAG.

This clone was counted ten times or more. The CDR3 reads CASSYRPGDDSGNTIYF. The covered CDR3 bases are TGTGCCAGCAGTTACAGGCCAGGCGATGACTCTGGAAACACC. The rearrangement joins TRBV6-2 or TRBV6-3 to TRBJ1-3, with D hard to call. The read gets to within 3 residues of the CDR3 end, and the germline J gene fills in the rest. The length of the CDR3 is 17 residues. Trimming stripped 2 bases from V and 0 bases from J, with 14 bases between. Germline-derived CDR1 and CDR2 are MNHEY and SVGEGT.

CDR3 bases read: TGTGCCAGCAGCTTTCAGGGTGGTGGT. This sequence encodes CASSFQGGG. The CDR3 in full is CASSFQGGGQYF. The rearrangement uses TRBV7-9 and TRBJ2-4; TRBD1 is a possible D gene (5 bases). The sequence runs out 3 residues before the end of the CDR3; the remainder is reconstructed from the germline J gene. The CDR3 has 12 amino acids. CDR1 and CDR2 (germline): SEHNR, FQNEAQ (reference sequence).

This clone was observed at least ten times. The CDR3 end lies 3 residues beyond the end of the read and is filled in from the germline J gene. The chain links TRBV2 to TRBJ2-5, with 9 bases lining up with TRBD2. V shed 9 bases, J shed 0 bases, and the junction held 5 bases outside the gene matches. There are 14 residues in the CDR3. Looked up from germline, CDR1 is SNHLY and CDR2 is FYNNEI. CDR3 in amino acids: CARGSSGNQETQYF. Incomplete CDR3 DNA: TGTGCCAGAGGGTCTAGCGGGAACCAAGAGACC.

The table lists this clone with many counts. This chain's CDR3 is CASSLGGSNEKLFF. CDR3 bases read: TGTGCCAGCAGCCTAGGGGGCTCGAATGAAAAA. The chain uses TRBV7-6 and TRBJ1-4, with 7 nucleotides matching TRBD1. The read stops 3 residues short of the end of the CDR3; the missing end is completed from the germline J gene. Germline V gene data show CDR1 as SGHVS and CDR2 as FNYEAQ. This CDR3 comprises 14 residues. V lost 5 bases to trimming and J lost 5 bases; unmatched junction nucleotides: 5.

This clone appeared many times. Coverage ceases 3 residues before the CDR3 finishes, and the germline J gene fills in the end. The chain couples TRBV5-6 to TRBJ2-4; D gene uncertain. The length of the CDR3 is 14 residues. V lost 1 base and J 3 bases, leaving 8 bases between the germline ends. From germline, CDR1 is SGHDT and CDR2 YYEEEE. The CDR3 bases that were read are TGTGCCAGCAGCTTGCGGGTGGTCAAAAACATT. This translates into CASSLRVVKNI. The CDR3 as a whole reads CASSLRVVKNIQYF.

There are many counts of this clone. The CDR3 extends 3 residues past the end of the read, so its final part is completed from the germline J gene. The J gene is TRBJ2-3, the V gene TRBV20-1; 13 bases line up with TRBD2. Germline CDR1 reads DFQATT; CDR2 reads SNEGSKA (reference sequence). This CDR3 region has 15 residues. Partial CDR3 DNA: TGCAGTGCTTACCCCGGACTAGCGGGAGTGAAGACG. This codes for CSAYPGLAGVKT. The complete CDR3 reads CSAYPGLAGVKTQYF.

This clone was seen many times. The read halts 3 residues ahead of the CDR3 end, with the missing end drawn from the germline J gene. The chain carries TRBV2 and TRBJ2-3; no definite D call. V shed 2 bases and J shed 4 bases, with 16 bases lying between them. Germline CDR1 SNHLY, CDR2 FYNNEI. The CDR3 contains 16 residues. The DNA read from the CDR3 is TGTGCCAGCAGTGAACAGGTGACCGCTGGCCCAGATACG. It translates to CASSEQVTAGPDT. The whole CDR3 protein reads CASSEQVTAGPDTQYF.